This is a list of T cell receptor beta chains from one sample in a study of technical replicates of blood from a handful of donors. The method was immunoSEQ multiplex PCR; TCRdb's version includes in-frame clones alone and lacks a portion of them. The sample contains just over 80,000 clones, roughly 94% of which appear only once. The specimen was T cells isolated from PBMCs. The receptor set was obtained from a human donor in good health. CDR3s include the opening cysteine and the closing phenylalanine or tryptophan. The order of the fields is clone size, J gene, V gene, CDR3 protein. Not every row has a clone size; where given, it reads once, few, many or a size class.

clone_size: .
j_call: TRBJ2-7
v_call: TRBV30
cdr3_aa: CAWNGLAGEQYF

clone_size: once
j_call: TRBJ2-7
v_call: TRBV30
cdr3_aa: CAWSRGFHYEQYF

clone_size: .
j_call: TRBJ2-1
v_call: TRBV19
cdr3_aa: CASNSNGYNEQFF

clone_size: .
j_call: TRBJ2-7
v_call: TRBV27
cdr3_aa: CASSSGTSGKAYEQYF

clone_size: .
j_call: TRBJ1-1
v_call: TRBV29-1
cdr3_aa: CSAVTGEMNTEAFF

clone_size: .
j_call: TRBJ1-4
v_call: TRBV11-3
cdr3_aa: CASSKQGAGNEKLFF

clone_size: .
j_call: TRBJ2-7
v_call: TRBV27
cdr3_aa: CASSSQGNSEQYF

clone_size: .
j_call: TRBJ2-7
v_call: TRBV6-6
cdr3_aa: CATAGEYEQYF

clone_size: .
j_call: TRBJ2-5
v_call: TRBV20-1
cdr3_aa: CSAVRSGTQYF

clone_size: .
j_call: TRBJ1-5
v_call: TRBV6-1
cdr3_aa: CAAKGGPSQPQHF

clone_size: once
j_call: TRBJ2-3
v_call: TRBV28
cdr3_aa: CASSSSGGDTQYF

clone_size: .
j_call: TRBJ1-4
v_call: TRBV9
cdr3_aa: CASSLDSHNEKLFF

clone_size: .
j_call: TRBJ1-1
v_call: TRBV2
cdr3_aa: CATTPGALEAFF

clone_size: .
j_call: TRBJ1-1
v_call: TRBV6-1
cdr3_aa: CASSTGTEAFF

clone_size: .
j_call: TRBJ1-4
v_call: TRBV28
cdr3_aa: CASSSRVSNEKLFF

clone_size: once
j_call: TRBJ2-2
v_call: TRBV7-6
cdr3_aa: CASSLVLRGPRYTGELFF

clone_size: once
j_call: TRBJ1-4
v_call: TRBV27
cdr3_aa: CASSLSTPQGISEKLFF

clone_size: .
j_call: TRBJ1-2
v_call: TRBV5-6
cdr3_aa: CASSFRYGYTF

clone_size: .
j_call: TRBJ1-5
v_call: TRBV12-5
cdr3_aa: CASGLAGINQPQHF

clone_size: .
j_call: TRBJ2-4
v_call: TRBV19
cdr3_aa: CASSLITGRNIQYF

clone_size: once
j_call: TRBJ1-2
v_call: TRBV5-1
cdr3_aa: CASSLYGTAYGYTF

clone_size: .
j_call: TRBJ2-7
v_call: TRBV27
cdr3_aa: CASSWGTASYEQYF

clone_size: .
j_call: TRBJ2-7
v_call: TRBV29-1
cdr3_aa: CSVDIGGGTYEQYF

clone_size: .
j_call: TRBJ2-2
v_call: TRBV6-1
cdr3_aa: CASRIAGDHGELFF

clone_size: .
j_call: TRBJ2-7
v_call: TRBV7-9
cdr3_aa: CASSLFAELYEQYF

clone_size: .
j_call: TRBJ2-3
v_call: TRBV5-1
cdr3_aa: CASRSRGGDTQYF

clone_size: .
j_call: TRBJ1-1
v_call: TRBV5-4
cdr3_aa: CASTRDKMNTEAFF

clone_size: .
j_call: TRBJ2-5
v_call: TRBV6-5
cdr3_aa: CASKGLAGQGETQYF

clone_size: once
j_call: TRBJ2-7
v_call: TRBV4-2
cdr3_aa: CASSQATSGRYEQYF

clone_size: .
j_call: TRBJ1-4
v_call: TRBV9
cdr3_aa: CASSGQGEKLFF

clone_size: .
j_call: TRBJ2-7
v_call: TRBV28
cdr3_aa: CASSPRGTADYEQYF

clone_size: .
j_call: TRBJ2-7
v_call: TRBV5-6
cdr3_aa: CASSSWTRSHEQYF

clone_size: .
j_call: TRBJ2-1
v_call: TRBV10-1
cdr3_aa: CASSPSTYNEQFF

clone_size: .
j_call: TRBJ1-1
v_call: TRBV6-5
cdr3_aa: CASSSFFEAFF

clone_size: .
j_call: TRBJ2-7
v_call: TRBV15
cdr3_aa: CATSREGQPYEQYF

clone_size: .
j_call: TRBJ2-4
v_call: TRBV6-5
cdr3_aa: CASSYHSDKNIQYF

clone_size: .
j_call: TRBJ2-5
v_call: TRBV9
cdr3_aa: CASSAFPGLAGPTEETQYF

clone_size: .
j_call: TRBJ2-3
v_call: TRBV29-1
cdr3_aa: CSVGRGGVQDTQYF

clone_size: once
j_call: TRBJ2-7
v_call: TRBV18
cdr3_aa: CASSPDLLYEQYF

clone_size: .
j_call: TRBJ2-1
v_call: TRBV5-1
cdr3_aa: CASSDRLAGAPYNEQFF

clone_size: .
j_call: TRBJ1-2
v_call: TRBV4-1
cdr3_aa: CASSQSGTGKGGYTF

clone_size: .
j_call: TRBJ1-1
v_call: TRBV27
cdr3_aa: CASSLSEGDTEAFF

clone_size: .
j_call: TRBJ2-1
v_call: TRBV7-2
cdr3_aa: CASSPTGLAPPNEQFF